The 30 T cell receptor beta chains presented below share a single source sample, sequenced in a study of blood T cell repertoires in COVID-19. The method was immunoSEQ multiplex PCR; TCRdb's version includes in-frame clones alone and lacks a portion of them. The sample includes some 310,000 clones, about 90% of them seen just once. What was sequenced was peripheral blood. These receptors all stem from a middle-aged woman with COVID-19, enrolled during active disease.

The chain uses TRBV7-2 and TRBJ1-2; D uncertain. V lost 5 bases, J lost 4 bases, and 8 bases lay in between. Looked up from germline, CDR1 is SGHTA and CDR2 is FQGNSA. This CDR3 has 12 residues. CDR3 in amino acids: CASSPPSYGYTF. CDR3 DNA sequence: TGTGCCAGCAGCCCTCCTTCCTATGGCTACACCTTC.

The rearrangement links TRBV5-1 to TRBJ2-3; TRBD2 agrees at 11 bases. The CDR3 has 17 amino acids. V was clipped by 0 bases and J by 6 bases; unmatched bases: 9. Germline V CDR1 and CDR2: SGHRS, YFSETQ. The DNA for the CDR3 is TGCGCCAGCAGCTTGGATTTAGCGGGAGGGCCAGCGGATACGCAGTATTTT. It specifies CASSLDLAGGPADTQYF.

The V and J genes are TRBV28 and TRBJ2-1; 8 bases map to TRBD2. This CDR3 region has 15 residues. V trimming: 5 bases; J trimming: 7 bases; junction bases outside the gene matches: 10. The germline CDR1 and CDR2 sequences are MDHEN and SYDVKM. The CDR3 DNA follows: TGTGCCAGCAGTCCACGGAGCGGGAGTTTAAATGAGCAGTTCTTC. Translated, it gives CASSPRSGSLNEQFF.

This chain connects TRBV28 to TRBJ1-2; 7 bases agree with TRBD1. Trimming removed 8 bases from V and 4 bases from J; junction bases left unmatched: 4. The CDR3 extends over 12 amino acids. CDR1 is MDHEN, CDR2 SYDVKM, per germline. The CDR3 DNA follows: TGTGCCAGCCAGACAGGGAGCTATGGCTACACCTTC. Amino acid sequence: CASQTGSYGYTF.

The chain joins TRBV28 to TRBJ1-2; D is uncertain. Germline lookup yields CDR1 MDHEN and CDR2 SYDVKM. V lost 6 bases and J lost 8, with 22 bases in between. The length of the CDR3 is 15 residues. DNA for the CDR3: TGTGCCAGCAGGATCCGAGGAGAGCAGAGCGTCGGCTACACCTTC. Translation gives CASRIRGEQSVGYTF.

This chain joins TRBV19 and TRBJ1-6, with a possible D match to TRBD1 (5 bases). CDR3 length equals 13 residues. The germline V gene has CDR1 LNHDA and CDR2 SQIVND (reference sequence). The V end lost 9 bases, the J end lost 7 bases, and 13 bases lay between the germline ends. The CDR3 DNA sequence: TGTGCCAGCGGAGGGGTGGGCAATTCACCCCTCCACTTT. This sequence encodes CASGGVGNSPLHF.

This clone was seen a few times. The chain employs TRBV5-5 and TRBJ1-2; 9 bases line up with TRBD1. Germline values: CDR1 SGHKS, CDR2 YYEKEE (reference sequence). V lost 4 bases, J lost 8 bases, and 6 bases stayed unmatched. This CDR3 contains 13 residues. CDR3 nucleotides: TGTGCCAGCAGCATAGGACAGGGGTTGGGCTACACCTTC. Protein: CASSIGQGLGYTF.

The chain employs TRBV27 and TRBJ2-2, with D unresolved. The CDR3 runs to 14 residues. V was shortened by 5 bases and J by 1 base, with 8 bases between the two germline ends. CDR1 MNHEY and CDR2 SMNVEV come from the germline V gene (reference sequence). CDR3 residues: CASSVQWNTGELFF. The DNA for the CDR3 is TGTGCCAGCAGTGTACAGTGGAACACCGGGGAGCTGTTTTTT.

The V gene is TRBV21-1, the J gene TRBJ2-1; TRBD2 is the table's D call and was not checked against the DNA. TRBV21-1 is assigned pseudogene status. CDR3 length: 15 residues. The DNA of the CDR3 is TGTGCCAGCAGCGCGTGCAGAGCGGGGGGGGATGAGCAGTTCTTC. This sequence encodes CASSACRAGGDEQFF.

The genes are TRBV11-1 and TRBJ1-2, with D unclear. Trimming removed 5 bases from V and 8 bases from J, with 15 bases in between. The CDR3 runs 13 residues. CDR1 and CDR2 (germline): SGHAT, FQDESV (reference sequence). The CDR3 protein is CASSPPQLRGYTF. Written as DNA, the CDR3 is TGTGCCAGCAGCCCACCACAATTGCGGGGCTACACCTTC.

Points on this clone: The sample carries other DNA sequences with the same CDR3. V usage is TRBV28 and J usage is TRBJ1-3; TRBD1 is a possible D gene (5 bases). This CDR3 has 13 amino acids. V was trimmed by 6 bases and J by 1 base, leaving 7 bases between them. The germline gives CDR1 MDHEN, CDR2 SYDVKM. CDR3 in amino acids: CASSRGSGNTIYF. The CDR3 nucleotides are TGTGCCAGCAGCCGGGGGTCTGGAAACACCATATATTTT.

V is TRBV27 and J is TRBJ1-1, with TRBD1 as a possible D gene (6 bases). Germline-derived CDR1 and CDR2 are MNHEY and SMNVEV (reference sequence). The CDR3 extends over 16 amino acids. Trimming removed 3 bases at V and 0 bases at J, with 14 bases between. The CDR3 loop reads CASSFEQGHMNTEAFF. CDR3 DNA: TGTGCCAGCAGTTTTGAACAGGGTCATATGAACACTGAAGCTTTCTTT.

The chain combines TRBV7-9 with TRBJ2-3; 8 bases are a match to TRBD2. CDR3 length: 13 amino acids. CDR1 is SEHNR and CDR2 is FQNEAQ in the germline V gene (reference sequence). V lost 11 bases, J lost 0 bases, and 4 bases stayed unmatched. The chain's CDR3 is CASAGGSTDTQYF. Here the CDR3 DNA reads TGTGCCTCTGCGGGGGGCAGCACAGATACGCAGTATTTT.

The table lists this clone with a few counts. This chain links TRBV5-4 with TRBJ1-1; D may be TRBD1 (6 bases). Looked up from germline, CDR1 is SGHNT and CDR2 is YYREEE (reference sequence). The germline V and J ends were trimmed by 5 bases and 4 bases, with 9 bases remaining between them. This CDR3 is built from 12 residues. CDR3 sequence (DNA): TGTGCCAGCAGTACAGGGAGCACTGAAGCTTTCTTT. It yields the protein CASSTGSTEAFF.

This sequence joins TRBV2 and TRBJ2-2, with 11 nucleotides matching TRBD2. Looked up from germline, CDR1 is SNHLY and CDR2 is FYNNEI. The V and J ends lost 4 bases and 6 bases, in that order; junction bases with no gene match: 4. The CDR3 loop spans 15 amino acids. In DNA, the CDR3 is TGTGCCAGCAGTGGTCTAGCGGGGGGATCCGGGGAGCTGTTTTTT. This sequence encodes CASSGLAGGSGELFF.

The chain carries TRBV28 and TRBJ1-1; perhaps TRBD1 as D (5 bases). V was pared by 4 bases and J by 5 bases, with 8 bases between. Germline V gene data show CDR1 as MDHEN and CDR2 as SYDVKM. This CDR3 has 12 amino acids. CDR3 loop: CASSSGRTEAFF. CDR3 DNA sequence: TGTGCCAGCAGTTCAGGGCGAACTGAAGCTTTCTTT.

Only a few counts were recorded for this clone. The chain couples TRBV11-2 to TRBJ1-6; 8 nucleotides line up with TRBD1. V lost 1 base to trimming and J lost 10 bases; unmatched junction nucleotides: 9. CDR1 and CDR2 from the germline V gene are SGHAT and FQNNGV. The CDR3 loop spans 16 amino acids. CDR3 amino acids: CASSLGRGTGRSPLHF. The CDR3 DNA reads TGTGCCAGCAGCTTAGGGCGGGGGACAGGAAGGTCACCCCTCCACTTT.

Only one count was recorded for this clone. The gene calls are TRBV28 and TRBJ2-7, with 7 bases aligning to TRBD1. CDR3 length: 13 residues. J lost 4 bases, V lost 3 bases, and 3 bases had no gene match. CDR1 and CDR2 from the germline V gene are MDHEN and SYDVKM. The CDR3 nucleotides are TGTGCCAGCAGTTTGGGACAGACGTACGAGCAGTACTTC. Protein: CASSLGQTYEQYF.

The rearrangement links TRBV19 to TRBJ2-1; 8 positions match TRBD2. The trim removed 3 bases at V and 3 bases at J, leaving 4 bases unmatched. Germline V lookup: CDR1 LNHDA, CDR2 SQIVND (reference sequence). The CDR3 has 15 amino acids. This CDR3 is CASSMYSGIYNEQFF. The CDR3 DNA reads as TGTGCCAGTAGTATGTATAGCGGGATCTACAATGAGCAGTTCTTC. Full variable domain (remainder filled in from reference TRBV19 and TRBJ2-1): DGGITQSPKYLFRKEGQNVTLSCEQNLNHDAMYWYRQDPGQGLRLIYYSQIVNDFQKGDIAEGYSVSREKKESFPLTVTSAQKNPTAFYLCASSMYSGIYNEQFFGPGTRLTVL.

The gene calls are TRBV30 and TRBJ1-1; 8 bases agree with TRBD1. There are 17 residues in the CDR3. V shed 8 bases, J shed 1 base, and the junction held 18 bases outside the gene matches. Germline values: CDR1 GTSNPN, CDR2 SVGIG (reference sequence). The CDR3 protein is CARVSAPGGASNTEAFF. The CDR3 DNA reads TGTGCCCGCGTCAGCGCTCCAGGGGGCGCCTCGAACACTGAAGCTTTCTTT.

This sequence joins TRBV5-1 and TRBJ2-1; tentative D call: TRBD1 (5 bases). V was clipped by 2 bases and J by 0 bases, with 9 bases between them. Looked up from germline, CDR1 is SGHRS and CDR2 is YFSETQ. The CDR3 consists of 15 residues. CDR3 sequence: CASSFRQSSYNEQFF. CDR3 bases: TGCGCCAGCAGCTTCCGACAGAGCTCCTACAATGAGCAGTTCTTC.

The V gene is TRBV19, the J gene TRBJ1-3; unclear D gene. Trimming cost V 4 bases and J 0 bases, with 7 bases left between them. The germline V gene has CDR1 LNHDA and CDR2 SQIVND (reference sequence). The CDR3 extends over 14 amino acids. The CDR3 here is CASSKGASGNTIYF. The CDR3 region has the DNA TGTGCCAGTAGTAAAGGAGCCTCTGGAAACACCATATATTTT.

The chain is built from TRBV24-1 and TRBJ2-2; TRBD2 matches at 9 bases. Losses at the gene ends were 1 base for V and 4 bases for J; bases not matched to a gene: 3. CDR1 KGHDR and CDR2 SFDVKD come from the germline V gene. This CDR3 is 16 amino acids long. CDR3 DNA: TGTGCCACCAGTGATTTCAAAGCGGGGGGCACCGGGGAGCTGTTTTTT. Its protein is CATSDFKAGGTGELFF.

The rearrangement uses TRBV15 and TRBJ2-5; possibly TRBD2 for D (6 bases). The CDR3 is made up of 19 amino acids. CDR1 and CDR2 (germline): LNHNV, YYDKDF (reference sequence). The V end lost 0 bases, the J end lost 0 bases, and 20 bases lay between the germline ends. CDR3 coding DNA: TGTGCCACCAGCAGAGAGAAAGGCGTGGGAGGTGTGCACCAAGAGACCCAGTACTTC. Protein product: CATSREKGVGGVHQETQYF.

This chain's CDR3 is CAWSVSWTDRVFSREQYF. CDR3 sequence (DNA): TGTGCCTGGAGTGTAAGCTGGACGGACAGGGTCTTCTCACGCGAGCAGTACTTC. This chain joins TRBV30 and TRBJ2-7, with TRBD1 identical over 8 bases. Germline V gene data show CDR1 as GTSNPN and CDR2 as SVGIG (reference sequence). This CDR3 has 18 amino acids. After removal of 0 bases from V and 6 bases from J, the junction contained 19 bases not matched to a gene.

The genes are TRBV9 and TRBJ1-6; D is ambiguous. Germline CDR1 is SGDLS and CDR2 is YYNGEE. CDR3 length: 17 residues. V lost 3 bases to trimming and J lost 0 bases, with 13 bases between them. The CDR3 bases are TGTGCCAGCAGCGCCCGACACGGAAGCTCCTATAATTCACCCCTCCACTTT. This gives the protein CASSARHGSSYNSPLHF.

The rearrangement joins TRBV30 to TRBJ1-1; D not certain. The V and J ends lost 0 bases and 11 bases respectively, with 22 bases between them. CDR3 length equals 15 residues. The germline gives CDR1 GTSNPN, CDR2 SVGIG (reference sequence). The CDR3 DNA is TGTGCCTGGAGTGTACGGTACAAGTCGACCCGGGAGGCTTTCTTT. Translation gives CAWSVRYKSTREAFF.

The rearrangement links TRBV24-1 to TRBJ2-5, with 8 bases fitting TRBD1. After removal of 2 bases from V and 5 bases from J, the junction contained 6 bases not matched to a gene. The CDR3 sequence is 15 residues long. CDR1 is KGHDR and CDR2 is SFDVKD in the germline V gene. The CDR3 region is CATSDSGRGLETQYF. DNA of the CDR3: TGTGCCACCAGTGATTCGGGCAGGGGGCTGGAGACCCAGTACTTC.

J is TRBJ1-6 and V is TRBV27; 9 bases align to TRBD1. Germline CDR1 and CDR2: MNHEY and SMNVEV (reference sequence). The V gene end was trimmed by 6 bases and the J gene end by 6 bases; junction bases not matched to a gene: 9. The CDR3 contains 16 residues. The CDR3 region has the DNA TGTGCCAGCAGGCCAACTACAGGGGGCCCTAATTCACCCCTCCACTTT. Translated, it gives CASRPTTGGPNSPLHF.

The chain links TRBV7-8 to TRBJ1-1; 8 bases fit TRBD1. V gave up 5 bases and J gave up 3 bases; unmatched junction bases: 8. Germline CDR1 reads SGHVS; CDR2 reads FQNEAQ. The CDR3 contains 15 residues. CDR3 nucleotides: TGTGCCAGCAGCCCGAGGACAGGGTGGGACACTGAAGCTTTCTTT. Residues: CASSPRTGWDTEAFF.